This T cell receptor (beta chain) was captured in a study of T cell responses to AZD1222 COVID-19 vaccine. On the study more broadly: The analysis combined second doses at about 4 or about 12 weeks. Whole-study findings and limits: There were mostly white British donors and more females than males, and clonal diversity was possibly underestimated. Variant regions that are unmutated are reportedly the target of nearly half of spike-specific TCRs. Across spike, vaccine-associated CD4 TCRs were found, dominant at 160-218 and 743-854.

Concerning this clone: Its antigen remains unidentified.

TCRdb's copy holds only in-frame clones and misses some; the assay was immunoSEQ multiplex PCR. The sample yields under 110,000 clones, almost 90% seen once. Germline lookup yields CDR1 SGHDN and CDR2 FVKESK. With 4 bases clipped from V and 5 bases from J, the junction kept 7 bases outside the gene matches. This CDR3 spans 14 amino acids. Sequences were derived from peripheral blood, sampled on day 0 of AZD1222 vaccination. This TCR was recovered from an adult in good health. The chain recombines TRBV14 with TRBJ1-1, with TRBD1 identical over 7 bases. CDR3 in DNA: TGTGCCAGCAGCCGATACGACAGGGAAACTGAAGCTTTCTTT. This codes for CASSRYDRETEAFF.